This TCR beta chain appears in the sequencing data of a study of blood T cell repertoires in COVID-19. Looking at the study overall: Some COVID-19 samples were acute and others convalescent; all came from the United States, Italy and Spain.

This CDR3 contains 16 residues. Per the germline V gene, CDR1 is SGHTA and CDR2 is FQGTGA. Trimming cost V 0 bases and J 6 bases, with 15 bases left between them. Authors' processing steps: Estimates of nucleated cell counts were drawn from the amplification of reference gene primers. Assay: immunoSEQ multiplex PCR; the TCRdb copy retains only in-frame clones and omits some. That table is the source of V, J and clone size, and D and trimming were worked out from the DNA. The sample carries under 300,000 clones, less than 90% recorded once. This sequence originates from a woman between 35 and 50 years old who had recovered from COVID-19. Specimen: peripheral blood. The genes are TRBV7-3 and TRBJ2-1; D is perhaps TRBD2 (6 bases). CDR3 nucleotide sequence: TGTGCCAGCAGCTTAACCCTGGGACTGCCTGGCAATGAGCAGTTCTTC. Its protein is CASSLTLGLPGNEQFF. Together with reference TRBV7-3 and TRBJ2-1, the CDR3 gives the full variable domain: GAGVSQTPSNKVTEKGKYVELRCDPISGHTALYWYRQSLGQGPEFLIYFQGTGAADDSGLPNDRFFAVRPEGSVSTLKIQRTERGDSAVYLCASSLTLGLPGNEQFFGPGTRLTVL.